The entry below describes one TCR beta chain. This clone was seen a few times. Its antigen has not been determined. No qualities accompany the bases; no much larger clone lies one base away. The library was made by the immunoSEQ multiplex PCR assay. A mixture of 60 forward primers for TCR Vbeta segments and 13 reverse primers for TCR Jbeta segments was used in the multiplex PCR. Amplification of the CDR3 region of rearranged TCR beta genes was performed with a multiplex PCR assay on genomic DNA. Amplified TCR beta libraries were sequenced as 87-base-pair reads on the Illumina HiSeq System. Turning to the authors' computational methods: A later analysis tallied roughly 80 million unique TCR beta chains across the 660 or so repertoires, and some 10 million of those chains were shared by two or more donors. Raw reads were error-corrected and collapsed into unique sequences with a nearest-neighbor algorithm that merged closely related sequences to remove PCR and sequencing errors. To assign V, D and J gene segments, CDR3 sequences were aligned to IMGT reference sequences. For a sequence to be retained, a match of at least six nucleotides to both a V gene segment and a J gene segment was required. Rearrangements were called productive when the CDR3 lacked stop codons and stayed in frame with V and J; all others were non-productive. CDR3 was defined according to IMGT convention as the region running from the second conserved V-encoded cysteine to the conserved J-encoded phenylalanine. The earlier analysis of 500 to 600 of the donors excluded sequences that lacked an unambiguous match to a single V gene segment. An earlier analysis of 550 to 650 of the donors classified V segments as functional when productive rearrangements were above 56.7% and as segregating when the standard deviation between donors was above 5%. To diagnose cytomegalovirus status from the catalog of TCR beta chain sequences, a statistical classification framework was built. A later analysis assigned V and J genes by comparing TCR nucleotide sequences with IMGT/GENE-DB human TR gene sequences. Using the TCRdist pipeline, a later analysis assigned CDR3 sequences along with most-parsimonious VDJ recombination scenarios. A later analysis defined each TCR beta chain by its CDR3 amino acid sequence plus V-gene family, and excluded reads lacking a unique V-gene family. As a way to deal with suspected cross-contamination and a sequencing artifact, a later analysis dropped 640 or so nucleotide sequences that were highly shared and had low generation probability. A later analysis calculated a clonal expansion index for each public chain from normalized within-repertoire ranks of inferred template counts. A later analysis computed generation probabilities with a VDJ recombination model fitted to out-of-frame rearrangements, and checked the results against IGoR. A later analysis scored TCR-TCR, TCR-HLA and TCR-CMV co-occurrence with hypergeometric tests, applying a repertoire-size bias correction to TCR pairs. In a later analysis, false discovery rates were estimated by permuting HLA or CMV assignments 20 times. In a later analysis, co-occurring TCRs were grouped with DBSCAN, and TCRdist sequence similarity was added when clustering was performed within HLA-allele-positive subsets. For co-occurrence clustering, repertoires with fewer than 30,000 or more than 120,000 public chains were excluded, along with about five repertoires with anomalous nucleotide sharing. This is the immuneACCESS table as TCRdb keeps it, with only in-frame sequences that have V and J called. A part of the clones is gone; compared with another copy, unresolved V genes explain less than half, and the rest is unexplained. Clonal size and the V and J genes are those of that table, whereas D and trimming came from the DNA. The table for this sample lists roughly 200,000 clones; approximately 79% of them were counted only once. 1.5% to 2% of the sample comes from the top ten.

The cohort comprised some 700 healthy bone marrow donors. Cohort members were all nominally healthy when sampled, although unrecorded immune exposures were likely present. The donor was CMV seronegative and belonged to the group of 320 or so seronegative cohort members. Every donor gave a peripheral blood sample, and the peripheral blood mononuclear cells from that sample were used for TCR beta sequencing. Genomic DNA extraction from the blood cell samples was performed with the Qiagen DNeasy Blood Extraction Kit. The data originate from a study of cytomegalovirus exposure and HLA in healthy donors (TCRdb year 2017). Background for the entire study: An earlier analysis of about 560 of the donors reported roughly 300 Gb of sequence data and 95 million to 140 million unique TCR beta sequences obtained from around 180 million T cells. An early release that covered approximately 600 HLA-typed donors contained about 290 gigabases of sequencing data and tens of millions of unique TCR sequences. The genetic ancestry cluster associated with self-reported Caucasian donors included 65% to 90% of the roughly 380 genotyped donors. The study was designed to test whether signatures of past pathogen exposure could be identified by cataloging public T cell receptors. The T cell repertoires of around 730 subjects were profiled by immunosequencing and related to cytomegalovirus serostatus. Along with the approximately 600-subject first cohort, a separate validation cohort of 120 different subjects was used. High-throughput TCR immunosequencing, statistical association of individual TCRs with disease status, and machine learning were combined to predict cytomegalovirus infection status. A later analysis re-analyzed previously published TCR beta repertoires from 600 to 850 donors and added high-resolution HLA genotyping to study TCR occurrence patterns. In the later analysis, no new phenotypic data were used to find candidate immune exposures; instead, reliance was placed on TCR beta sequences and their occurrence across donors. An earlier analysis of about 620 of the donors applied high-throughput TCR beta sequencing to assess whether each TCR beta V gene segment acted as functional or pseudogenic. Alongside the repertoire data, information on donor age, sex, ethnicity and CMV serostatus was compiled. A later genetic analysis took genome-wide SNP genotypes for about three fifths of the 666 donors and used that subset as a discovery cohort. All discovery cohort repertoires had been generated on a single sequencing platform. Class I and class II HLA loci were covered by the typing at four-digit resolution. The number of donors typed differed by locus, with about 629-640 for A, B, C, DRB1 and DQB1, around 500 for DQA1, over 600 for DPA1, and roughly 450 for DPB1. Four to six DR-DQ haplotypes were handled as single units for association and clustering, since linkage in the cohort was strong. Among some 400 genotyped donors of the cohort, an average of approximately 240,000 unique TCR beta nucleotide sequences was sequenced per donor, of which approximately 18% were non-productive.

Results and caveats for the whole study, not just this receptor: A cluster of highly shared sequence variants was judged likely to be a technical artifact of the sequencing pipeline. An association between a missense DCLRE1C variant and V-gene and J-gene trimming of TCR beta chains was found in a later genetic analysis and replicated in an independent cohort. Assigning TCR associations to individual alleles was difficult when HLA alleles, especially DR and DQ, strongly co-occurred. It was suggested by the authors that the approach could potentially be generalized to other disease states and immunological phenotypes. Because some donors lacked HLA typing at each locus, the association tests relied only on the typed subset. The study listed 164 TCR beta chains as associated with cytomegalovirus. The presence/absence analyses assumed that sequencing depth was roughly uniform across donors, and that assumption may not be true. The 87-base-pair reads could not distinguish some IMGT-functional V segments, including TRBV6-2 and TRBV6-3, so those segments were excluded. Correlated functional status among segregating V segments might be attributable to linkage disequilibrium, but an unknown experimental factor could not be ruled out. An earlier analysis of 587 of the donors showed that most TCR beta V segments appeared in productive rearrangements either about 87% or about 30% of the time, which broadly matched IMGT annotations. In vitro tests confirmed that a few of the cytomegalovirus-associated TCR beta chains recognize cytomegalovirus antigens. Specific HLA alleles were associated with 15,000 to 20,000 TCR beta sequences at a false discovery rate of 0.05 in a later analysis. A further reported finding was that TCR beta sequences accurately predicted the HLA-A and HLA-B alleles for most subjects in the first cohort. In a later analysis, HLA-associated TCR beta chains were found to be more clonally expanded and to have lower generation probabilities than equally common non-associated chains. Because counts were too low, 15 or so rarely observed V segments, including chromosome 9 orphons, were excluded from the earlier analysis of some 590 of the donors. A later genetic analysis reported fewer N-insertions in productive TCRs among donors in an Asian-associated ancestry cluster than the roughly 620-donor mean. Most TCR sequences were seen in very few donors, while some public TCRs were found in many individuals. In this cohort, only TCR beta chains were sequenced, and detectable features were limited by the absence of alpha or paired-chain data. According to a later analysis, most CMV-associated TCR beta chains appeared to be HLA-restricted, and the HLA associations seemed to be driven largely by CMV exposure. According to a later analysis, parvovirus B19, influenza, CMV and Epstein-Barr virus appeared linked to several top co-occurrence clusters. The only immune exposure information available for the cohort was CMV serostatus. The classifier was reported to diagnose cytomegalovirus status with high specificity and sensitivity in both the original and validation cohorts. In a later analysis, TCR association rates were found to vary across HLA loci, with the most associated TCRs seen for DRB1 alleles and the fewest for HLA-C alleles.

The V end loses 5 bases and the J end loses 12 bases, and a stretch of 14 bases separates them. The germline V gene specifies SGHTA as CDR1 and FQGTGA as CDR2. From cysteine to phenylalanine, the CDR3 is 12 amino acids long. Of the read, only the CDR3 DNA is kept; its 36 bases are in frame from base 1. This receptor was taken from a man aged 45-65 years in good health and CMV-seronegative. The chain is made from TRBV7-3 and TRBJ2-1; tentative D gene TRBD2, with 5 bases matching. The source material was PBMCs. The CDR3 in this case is CASSAEGIWQFF. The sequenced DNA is TGTGCCAGCAGCGCCGAGGGTATCTGGCAGTTCTTC.